These 6 T cell receptor beta chains were all obtained from the same sample, sequenced in a study of identical twins. TCRdb re-called the 5' RACE reads with MiXCR, one entry per CDR3 protein. This sample has some 790,000 distinct CDR3 sequences, with 15% to 20% found just once. The sample was also linked to a second study, of T cells expressing NK-cell markers.

Sequenced sample: PBMCs. The receptors shown here come from a young woman in good health.

The chain couples TRBV6-5 to TRBJ2-1, with D hard to call. V gave up 7 bases and J gave up 10 bases, with 11 bases separating them. Per the germline V gene, CDR1 is MNHEY and CDR2 is SVGAGI. This CDR3 region has 11 residues. CDR3 residues: CASIHLEEQFF. The CDR3 DNA sequence: TGTGCCAGCATTCATCTAGAGGAGCAGTTCTTC.

This clonotype came up a few times. CDR3 region: CASSQAPLGSGANVLTF. CDR3 DNA: TGTGCCAGCAGCCAAGCTCCCCTCGGATCTGGGGCCAACGTCCTGACTTTC. V is TRBV14 and J is TRBJ2-6; no clear D. V was pared by 1 base and J by 1 base, with 11 bases between. Per the germline V gene, CDR1 is SGHDN and CDR2 is FVKESK. The CDR3 is made up of 17 amino acids.

The chain joins TRBV10-3 to TRBJ1-3, with a possible D match to TRBD1 (5 bases). The CDR3 spans 10 residues. Germline CDR1 ENHRY, CDR2 SYGVKD. V was trimmed by 8 bases and J by 9 bases, leaving 8 bases between them. CDR3 region: CAIAQGTIYF. Written as DNA, the CDR3 is TGTGCCATCGCCCAGGGCACCATATATTTT.

In its sample, this clonotype was seen many times. V is TRBV11-2 and J is TRBJ2-7, with 7 bases lining up with TRBD1. After removal of 5 bases from V and 2 bases from J, the junction contained 12 bases not matched to a gene. The length of the CDR3 is 16 residues. The germline gives CDR1 SGHAT, CDR2 FQNNGV. DNA of the CDR3: TGTGCCAGCAGCCCATCCCCTTCCGGGACAGCCTACGAGCAGTACTTC. It is translated as CASSPSPSGTAYEQYF.

This clonotype has more than one count but fewer than ten. V and J are TRBV5-6 and TRBJ2-2, with 8 bases lining up with TRBD2. Germline assignment: CDR1 SGHDT and CDR2 YYEEEE. The CDR3 runs to 15 residues. V shed 5 bases, J shed 6 bases, and the junction held 9 bases outside the gene matches. Here the CDR3 DNA reads TGTGCCAGCAGAGGAGCGGGGGCGAGCTCCGGGGAGCTGTTTTTT. Its translation: CASRGAGASSGELFF.

Only a few counts were recorded for this clonotype. The CDR3 loop is CSGGDLPGEQFF. In DNA form, the CDR3 reads TGCAGCGGGGGGGACCTCCCGGGTGAGCAGTTCTTC. The V gene is TRBV29-1, the J gene TRBJ2-1; maybe TRBD2 (6 bases). From germline, CDR1 is SQVTM and CDR2 ANQGSEA. The CDR3 loop spans 12 amino acids. The V gene lost 7 bases and the J gene lost 9 bases, with 16 bases spanning the gap.